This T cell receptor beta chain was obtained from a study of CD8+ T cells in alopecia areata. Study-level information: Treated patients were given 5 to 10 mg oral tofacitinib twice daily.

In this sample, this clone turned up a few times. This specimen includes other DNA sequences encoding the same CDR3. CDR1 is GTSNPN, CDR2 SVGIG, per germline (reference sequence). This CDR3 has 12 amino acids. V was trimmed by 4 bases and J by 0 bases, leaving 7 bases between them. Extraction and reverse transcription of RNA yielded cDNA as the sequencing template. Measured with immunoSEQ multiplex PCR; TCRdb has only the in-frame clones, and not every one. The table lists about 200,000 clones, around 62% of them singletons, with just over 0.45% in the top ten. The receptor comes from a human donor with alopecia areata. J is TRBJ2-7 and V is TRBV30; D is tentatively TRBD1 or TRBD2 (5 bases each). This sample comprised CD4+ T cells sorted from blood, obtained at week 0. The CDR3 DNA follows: TGTGCCTGGAAGGGGAGCTCCTACGAGCAGTACTTC. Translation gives CAWKGSSYEQYF.